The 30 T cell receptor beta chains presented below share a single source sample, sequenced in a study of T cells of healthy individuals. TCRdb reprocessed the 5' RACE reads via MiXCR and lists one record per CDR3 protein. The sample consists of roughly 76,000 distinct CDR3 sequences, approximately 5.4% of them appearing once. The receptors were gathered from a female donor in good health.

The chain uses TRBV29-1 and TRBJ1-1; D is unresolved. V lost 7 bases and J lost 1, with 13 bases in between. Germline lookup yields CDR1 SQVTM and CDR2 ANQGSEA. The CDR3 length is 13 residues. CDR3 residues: CSGLITGNTEAFF. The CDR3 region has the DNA TGCAGCGGCTTAATTACGGGGAACACTGAAGCTTTCTTT.

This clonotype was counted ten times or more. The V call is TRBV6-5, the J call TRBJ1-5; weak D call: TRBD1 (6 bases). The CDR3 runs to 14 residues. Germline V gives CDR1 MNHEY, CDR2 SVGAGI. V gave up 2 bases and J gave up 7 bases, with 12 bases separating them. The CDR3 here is CASSYGGRGQPQHF. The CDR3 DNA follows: TGTGCCAGCAGTTACGGGGGAAGGGGGCAGCCCCAGCATTTT.

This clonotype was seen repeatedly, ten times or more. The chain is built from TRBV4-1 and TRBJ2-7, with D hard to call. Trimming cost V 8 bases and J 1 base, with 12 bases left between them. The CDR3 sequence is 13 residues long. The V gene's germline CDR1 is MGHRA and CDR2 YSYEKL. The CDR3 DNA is TGCGCCAGCGGCAAGCAGGAGTCCTACGAGCAGTACTTC. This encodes CASGKQESYEQYF.

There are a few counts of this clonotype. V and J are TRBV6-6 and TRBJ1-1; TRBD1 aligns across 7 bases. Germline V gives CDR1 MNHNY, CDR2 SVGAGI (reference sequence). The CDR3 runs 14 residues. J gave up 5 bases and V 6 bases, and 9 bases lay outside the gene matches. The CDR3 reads CASRNPQGGTEAFF. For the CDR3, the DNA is TGTGCCAGCAGAAACCCTCAGGGGGGTACTGAAGCTTTCTTT.

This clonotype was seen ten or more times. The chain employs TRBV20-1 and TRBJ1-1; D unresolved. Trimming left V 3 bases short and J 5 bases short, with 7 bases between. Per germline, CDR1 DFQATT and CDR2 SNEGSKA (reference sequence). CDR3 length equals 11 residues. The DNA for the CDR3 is TGCAGTGCTAGTAGGGAGACTGAAGCTTTCTTT. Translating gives CSASRETEAFF.

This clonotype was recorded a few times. CDR3 nucleotides: TGTGCCAGCAGCTTAGCATGGAGCTCTGGGGCCAACGTCCTGACTTTC. Translated: CASSLAWSSGANVLTF. V is TRBV7-3 and J is TRBJ2-6; D unresolved. V was pared by 2 bases and J by 0 bases, with 8 bases between. There are 16 residues in the CDR3. Germline assignment: CDR1 SGHTA and CDR2 FQGTGA. The variable domain in full, with the rest retrieved from reference TRBV7-3 and TRBJ2-6, is GAGVSQTPSNKVTEKGKYVELRCDPISGHTALYWYRQSLGQGPEFLIYFQGTGAADDSGLPNDRFFAVRPEGSVSTLKIQRTERGDSAVYLCASSLAWSSGANVLTFGAGSRLTVL.

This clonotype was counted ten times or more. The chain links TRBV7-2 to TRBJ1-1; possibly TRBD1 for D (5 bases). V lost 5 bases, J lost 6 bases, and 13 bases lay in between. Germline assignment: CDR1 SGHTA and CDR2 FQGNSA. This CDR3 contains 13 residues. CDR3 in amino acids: CASSPGTTAEAFF. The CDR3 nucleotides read TGTGCCAGCAGCCCTGGGACGACCGCTGAAGCTTTCTTT. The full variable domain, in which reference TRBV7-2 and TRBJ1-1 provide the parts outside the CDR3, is GAGVSQSPSNKVTEKGKDVELRCDPISGHTALYWYRQSLGQGLEFLIYFQGNSAPDKSGLPSDRFSAERTGGSVSTLTIQRTQQEDSAVYLCASSPGTTAEAFFGQGTRLTVV.

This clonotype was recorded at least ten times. The CDR3 DNA reads as TGCGCCAGCAGCCAAGATTACCCCTCCGTTGGAAACTATGGCTACACCTTC. Its protein product is CASSQDYPSVGNYGYTF. The V and J genes are TRBV4-3 and TRBJ1-2; no definite D call. CDR1 and CDR2 from the germline V gene are LGHNA and YSLEER. The CDR3 is 17 amino acids. The germline V and J ends were trimmed by 0 bases and 2 bases, with 16 bases remaining between them.

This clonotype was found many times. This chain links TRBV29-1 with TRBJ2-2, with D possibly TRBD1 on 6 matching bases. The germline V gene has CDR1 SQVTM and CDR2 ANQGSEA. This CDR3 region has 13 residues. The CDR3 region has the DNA TGCAGAAAATGGACAGAGAACACCGGGGAGCTGTTTTTT. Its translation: CRKWTENTGELFF.

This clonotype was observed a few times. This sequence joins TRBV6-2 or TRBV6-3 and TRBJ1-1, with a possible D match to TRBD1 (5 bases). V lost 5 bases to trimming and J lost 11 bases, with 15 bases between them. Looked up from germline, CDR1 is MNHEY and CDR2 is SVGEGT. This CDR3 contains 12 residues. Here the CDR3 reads CASSGDGGRAFF. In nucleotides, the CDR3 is TGTGCCAGCAGTGGGGACGGGGGACGGGCTTTCTTT.

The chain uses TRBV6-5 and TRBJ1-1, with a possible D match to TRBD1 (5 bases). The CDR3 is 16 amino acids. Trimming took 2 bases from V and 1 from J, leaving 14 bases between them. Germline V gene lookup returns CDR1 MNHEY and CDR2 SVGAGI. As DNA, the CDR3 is TGTGCCAGCAGTTACGGGACTCCAGTGGGGAACACTGAAGCTTTCTTT. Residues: CASSYGTPVGNTEAFF.

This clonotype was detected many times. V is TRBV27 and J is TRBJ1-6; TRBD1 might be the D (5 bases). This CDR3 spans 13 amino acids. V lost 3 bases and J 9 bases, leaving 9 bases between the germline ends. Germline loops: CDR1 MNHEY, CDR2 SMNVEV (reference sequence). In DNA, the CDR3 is TGTGCCAGCAGTTTTCGGACACGTTCACCCCTCCACTTT. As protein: CASSFRTRSPLHF.

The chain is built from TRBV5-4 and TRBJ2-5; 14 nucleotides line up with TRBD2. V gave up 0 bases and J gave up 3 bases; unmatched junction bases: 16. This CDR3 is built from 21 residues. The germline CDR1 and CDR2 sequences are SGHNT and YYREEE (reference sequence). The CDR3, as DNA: TGTGCCAGCAGCTTGGTTGGGACTAGCGGGAGAGGGGGGTTGTTCGAAGAGACCCAGTACTTC. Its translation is CASSLVGTSGRGGLFEETQYF.

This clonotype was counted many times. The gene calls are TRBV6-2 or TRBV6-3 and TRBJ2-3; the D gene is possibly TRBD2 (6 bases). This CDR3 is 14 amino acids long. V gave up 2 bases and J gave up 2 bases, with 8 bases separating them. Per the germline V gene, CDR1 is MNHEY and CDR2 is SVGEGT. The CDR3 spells CASSYGRTTDTQYF. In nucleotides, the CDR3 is TGTGCCAGCAGTTACGGGAGGACCACAGATACGCAGTATTTT.

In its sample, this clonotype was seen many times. The CDR3 sequence is CASSLSLPRGTGDNEQFF. The DNA of the CDR3 is TGTGCCAGCAGCTTATCACTCCCCCGGGGGACAGGGGACAATGAGCAGTTCTTC. The chain recombines TRBV5-6 with TRBJ2-1; 10 nucleotides agree with TRBD1. Germline V gene data show CDR1 as SGHDT and CDR2 as YYEEEE. The CDR3 covers 18 residues. The trim removed 2 bases at V and 5 bases at J, leaving 13 bases unmatched.

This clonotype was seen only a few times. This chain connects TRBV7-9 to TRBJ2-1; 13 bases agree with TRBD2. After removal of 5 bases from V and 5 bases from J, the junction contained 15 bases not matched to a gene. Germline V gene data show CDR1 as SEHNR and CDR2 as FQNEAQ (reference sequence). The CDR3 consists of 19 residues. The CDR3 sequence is CASSPPAPGLAGTDNEQFF. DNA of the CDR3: TGTGCCAGCAGCCCCCCCGCACCGGGACTAGCGGGGACGGACAATGAGCAGTTCTTC.

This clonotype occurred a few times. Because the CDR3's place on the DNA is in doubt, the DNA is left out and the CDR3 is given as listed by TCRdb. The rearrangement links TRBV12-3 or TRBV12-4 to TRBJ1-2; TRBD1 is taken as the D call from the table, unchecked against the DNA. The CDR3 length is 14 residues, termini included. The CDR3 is CASRGFGTGAPATF.

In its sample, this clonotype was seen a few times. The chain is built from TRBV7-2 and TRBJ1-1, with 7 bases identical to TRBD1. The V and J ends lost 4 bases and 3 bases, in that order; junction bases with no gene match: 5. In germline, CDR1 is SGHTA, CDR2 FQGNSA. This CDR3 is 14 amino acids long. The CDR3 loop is CASSYTTGHTEAFF. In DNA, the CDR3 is TGTGCCAGCAGCTATACGACAGGGCACACTGAAGCTTTCTTT.

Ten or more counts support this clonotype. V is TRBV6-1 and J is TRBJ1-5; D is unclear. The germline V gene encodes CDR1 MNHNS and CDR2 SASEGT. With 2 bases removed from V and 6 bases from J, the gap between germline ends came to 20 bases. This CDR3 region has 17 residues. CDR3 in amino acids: CASSETLSGIGGQPQHF. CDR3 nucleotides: TGTGCCAGCAGTGAAACTCTTTCCGGGATTGGAGGTCAGCCCCAGCATTTT.

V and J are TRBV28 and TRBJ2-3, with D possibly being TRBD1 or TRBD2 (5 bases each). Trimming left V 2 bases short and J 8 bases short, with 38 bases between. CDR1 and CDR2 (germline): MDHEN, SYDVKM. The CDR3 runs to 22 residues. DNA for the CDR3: TGTGCCAGCAGTTTAAGGGTTTCGGGACCCGGATGGGGATCTGTCCAGGGTTCTACGCAGTATTTT. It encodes CASSLRVSGPGWGSVQGSTQYF.

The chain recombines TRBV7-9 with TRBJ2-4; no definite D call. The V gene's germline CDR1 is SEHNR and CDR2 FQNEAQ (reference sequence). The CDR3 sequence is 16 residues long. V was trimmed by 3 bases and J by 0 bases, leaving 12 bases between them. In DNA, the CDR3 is TGTGCCAGCAGCTTTGAGTACTCCCTAGCCAAAAACATTCAGTACTTC. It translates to CASSFEYSLAKNIQYF.

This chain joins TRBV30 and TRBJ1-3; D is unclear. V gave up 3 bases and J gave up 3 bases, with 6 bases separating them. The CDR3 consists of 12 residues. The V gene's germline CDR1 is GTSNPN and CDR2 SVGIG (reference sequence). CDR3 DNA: TGTGCCTGGAGGCCGTTTGGAAACACCATATATTTT. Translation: CAWRPFGNTIYF.

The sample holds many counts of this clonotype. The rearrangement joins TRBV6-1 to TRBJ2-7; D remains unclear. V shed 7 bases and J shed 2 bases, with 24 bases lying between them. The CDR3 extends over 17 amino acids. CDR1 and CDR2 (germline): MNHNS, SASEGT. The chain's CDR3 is CASTFSPPSMGTYEQYF. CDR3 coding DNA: TGTGCCAGCACTTTCAGCCCCCCAAGCATGGGCACCTACGAGCAGTACTTC.

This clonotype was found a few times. DNA of the CDR3: TGTGCCTGGAGTCGTTTAGGGGGAGGCCCCTACGAGCAGTACTTC. Protein product: CAWSRLGGGPYEQYF. The chain employs TRBV30 and TRBJ2-7, with D possibly called TRBD1 or TRBD2 (6 bases each). The CDR3 contains 15 residues. CDR1 is GTSNPN, CDR2 SVGIG, per germline (reference sequence). The V end lost 2 bases, the J end lost 2 bases, and 16 bases lay between the germline ends.

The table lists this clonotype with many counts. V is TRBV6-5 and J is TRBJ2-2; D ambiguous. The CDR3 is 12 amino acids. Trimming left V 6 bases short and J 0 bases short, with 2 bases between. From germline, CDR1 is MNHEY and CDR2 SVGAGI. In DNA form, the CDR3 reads TGTGCCAGCAGGCCGAACACCGGGGAGCTGTTTTTT. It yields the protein CASRPNTGELFF.

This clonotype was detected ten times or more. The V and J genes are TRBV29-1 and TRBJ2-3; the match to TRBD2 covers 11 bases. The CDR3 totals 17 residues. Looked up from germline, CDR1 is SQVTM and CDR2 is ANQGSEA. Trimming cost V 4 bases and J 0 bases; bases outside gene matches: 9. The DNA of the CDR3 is TGCAGCGTTGGAGCTACTAGCGGGGGAACTAGCACAGATACGCAGTATTTT. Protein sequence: CSVGATSGGTSTDTQYF.

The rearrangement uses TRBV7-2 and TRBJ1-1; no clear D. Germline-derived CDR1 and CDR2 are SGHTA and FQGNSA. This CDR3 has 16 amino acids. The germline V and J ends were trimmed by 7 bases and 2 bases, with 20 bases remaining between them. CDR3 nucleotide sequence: TGTGCCAGCACTTTAGCCCCGGGCCTCATAAACACTGAAGCTTTCTTT. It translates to CASTLAPGLINTEAFF.

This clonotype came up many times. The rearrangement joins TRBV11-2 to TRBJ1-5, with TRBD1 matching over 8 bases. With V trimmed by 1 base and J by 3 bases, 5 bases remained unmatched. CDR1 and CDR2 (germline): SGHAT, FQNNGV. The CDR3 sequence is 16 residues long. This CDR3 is CASSLARTGFNQPQHF. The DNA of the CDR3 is TGTGCCAGCAGCTTAGCACGGACAGGGTTCAATCAGCCCCAGCATTTT. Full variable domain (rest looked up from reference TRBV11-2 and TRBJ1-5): EAGVAQSPRYKIIEKRQSVAFWCNPISGHATLYWYQQILGQGPKLLIQFQNNGVVDDSQLPKDRFSAERLKGVDSTLKIQPAKLEDSAVYLCASSLARTGFNQPQHFGDGTRLSIL.

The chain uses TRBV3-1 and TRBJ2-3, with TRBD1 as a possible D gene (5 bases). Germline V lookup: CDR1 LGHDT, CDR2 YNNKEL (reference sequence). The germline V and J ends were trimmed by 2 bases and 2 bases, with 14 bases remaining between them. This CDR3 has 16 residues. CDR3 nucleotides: TGTGCCAGCAGCCAACCAACCGACAGCTTCACAGATACGCAGTATTTT. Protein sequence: CASSQPTDSFTDTQYF.

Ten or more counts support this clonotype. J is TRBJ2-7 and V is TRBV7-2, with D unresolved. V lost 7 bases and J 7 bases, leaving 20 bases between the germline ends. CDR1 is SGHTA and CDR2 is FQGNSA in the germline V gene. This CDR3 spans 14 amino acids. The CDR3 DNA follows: TGTGCCAGCACCCTTGGGATCCCCGGTCGAGAGCAGTACTTC. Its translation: CASTLGIPGREQYF.